The 23 T cell receptor beta chains in this list originate from one sample, sequenced in a study of cytotoxic CD8 clonotypes in ibrutinib-treated CLL. Data came from immunoSEQ multiplex PCR; TCRdb stores just in-frame clones and leaves some out. Among about 180,000 clones listed, less than 85% were seen once. The source material was PBMCs, sampled after 24 months of ibrutinib treatment. These receptors originate from a human donor with chronic lymphocytic leukemia.

The rearrangement uses TRBV9 and TRBJ2-1; 7 bases are a match to TRBD2. V dropped 4 bases and J dropped 3; count of bases not matched to a gene: 10. CDR1 and CDR2 (germline): SGDLS, YYNGEE. The CDR3 extends over 16 amino acids. In DNA form, the CDR3 reads TGTGCCAGCAGCCGAGAGGGAGCGGGAAGCTACAATGAGCAGTTCTTC. Translation: CASSREGAGSYNEQFF.

The chain joins TRBV2 to TRBJ1-5; 8 bases match TRBD1. From germline, CDR1 is SNHLY and CDR2 FYNNEI. Losses at the gene ends were 4 bases for V and 2 bases for J; bases not matched to a gene: 1. This CDR3 is built from 14 residues. For the CDR3, the DNA is TGTGCCAGCAGTGTACAGGGGGGCAATCAGCCCCAGCATTTT. Its protein product is CASSVQGGNQPQHF.

This clone was counted once. The CDR3 region is CSVVGSWDIQYF. CDR3 nucleotides: TGCAGCGTTGTGGGTTCGTGGGACATTCAGTACTTC. This rearrangement joins TRBV29-1 to TRBJ2-4; D uncertain. The V end was cut by 4 bases, the J end by 8 bases, with 12 bases between. This CDR3 is built from 12 residues. Germline values: CDR1 SQVTM, CDR2 ANQGSEA.

This clone has only a few counts. The genes are TRBV18 and TRBJ1-5; 11 nucleotides align to TRBD1. Germline V gene data show CDR1 as KGHSH and CDR2 as LQKENI. CDR3 length: 16 amino acids. The V gene end was trimmed by 4 bases and the J gene end by 6 bases; junction bases not matched to a gene: 8. The CDR3 loop reads CASSLTGTGGGQPQHF. The CDR3 bases are TGTGCCAGCTCACTAACCGGGACAGGGGGTGGTCAGCCCCAGCATTTT.

This clone has just a few counts. The rearrangement uses TRBV29-1 and TRBJ1-5, with unresolved D. Germline assignment: CDR1 SQVTM and CDR2 ANQGSEA. The CDR3 spans 13 residues. Trimming left V 7 bases short and J 2 bases short, with 12 bases between. The CDR3, as DNA: TGCAGCGCCACGACGACGGGCAATCAGCCCCAGCATTTT. Protein product: CSATTTGNQPQHF.

The gene calls are TRBV7-2 and TRBJ1-6, with a weak D call TRBD1 (5 bases). Germline CDR1 is SGHTA and CDR2 is FQGNSA. The ends were cut back, 1 base at V and 9 bases at J, with 13 bases in the middle. The CDR3 sequence is 15 residues long. The DNA of the CDR3 is TGTGCCAGCAGCTTAGAGGTGAAGGGGTCTTCACCCCTCCACTTT. Its protein is CASSLEVKGSSPLHF.

This clone showed up just once. The rearrangement links TRBV4-2 to TRBJ2-5; D possibly corresponds to TRBD2 (5 bases). The CDR3 runs to 16 residues. V shed 1 base and J shed 3 bases, with 15 bases lying between them. The germline gives CDR1 LGHNA, CDR2 YNFKEQ. The CDR3 sequence: CASSQGGSQRKETQYF. In nucleotides, the CDR3 is TGTGCCAGCAGCCAAGGGGGATCTCAGCGGAAAGAGACCCAGTACTTC.

This clone occurred a few times. CDR3 nucleotides: TGCGCCAGCAGCTCCCAGGCTGGTGTAGGAGGGAGTGGCTACACCTTC. Protein product: CASSSQAGVGGSGYTF. This chain links TRBV5-1 with TRBJ1-2; D is undetermined. CDR1 is SGHRS and CDR2 is YFSETQ in the germline V gene. The CDR3 runs to 16 residues. V was clipped by 3 bases and J by 7 bases, with 22 bases between them.

The V and J genes are TRBV27 and TRBJ2-7; 10 bases match TRBD2. The CDR3 covers 14 residues. After removal of 4 bases from V and 4 bases from J, the junction contained 4 bases not matched to a gene. The germline CDR1 and CDR2 sequences are MNHEY and SMNVEV (reference sequence). The CDR3 nucleotides read TGTGCCAGCAGTTGGCTAGCGGGAGAATACGAGCAGTACTTC. Protein sequence: CASSWLAGEYEQYF.

The genes are TRBV5-5 and TRBJ2-3; 8 bases map to TRBD2. After removal of 0 bases from V and 7 bases from J, the junction contained 13 bases not matched to a gene. This CDR3 is built from 17 residues. Looked up from germline, CDR1 is SGHKS and CDR2 is YYEKEE (reference sequence). CDR3 in DNA: TGTGCCAGCAGCTTGGGGCCCGGGACTAGGGCTCAGAATACGCAGTATTTT. It codes for CASSLGPGTRAQNTQYF.

The chain carries TRBV7-6 and TRBJ1-5; a possible D gene is TRBD1 (5 bases). The germline gives CDR1 SGHVS, CDR2 FNYEAQ. The CDR3 spans 15 residues. Deletions cut 0 bases from V and 2 bases from J, with 8 bases between. This CDR3 is CASSLAPGRNQPQHF. The CDR3 nucleotides are TGTGCCAGCAGCTTAGCTCCAGGGCGCAATCAGCCCCAGCATTTT.

This clone was found a few times. The V gene is TRBV2, the J gene TRBJ2-5, with TRBD2 matching over 15 bases. The V segment lost 3 bases and the J segment 4 bases; nucleotides outside the gene matches: 3. This CDR3 contains 16 residues. Per germline, CDR1 SNHLY and CDR2 FYNNEI. The CDR3 nucleotides read TGTGCCAGCAGTGACCCGGGACTAGCGGGAGGAGAGACCCAGTACTTC. Protein sequence: CASSDPGLAGGETQYF.

The chain combines TRBV29-1 with TRBJ2-3; no reliable D call. The V end lost 2 bases, the J end lost 0 bases, and 0 bases lay between the germline ends. The CDR3 runs to 11 residues. Per the germline V gene, CDR1 is SQVTM and CDR2 is ANQGSEA. CDR3 region: CSVESTDTQYF. The CDR3 nucleotides are TGCAGCGTTGAAAGCACAGATACGCAGTATTTT.

V gene TRBV27 combines with J gene TRBJ1-2, with D perhaps matching TRBD1 (5 bases). Trimming took off 4 bases at V and 4 bases at J, with 13 bases between the two ends. CDR1 and CDR2 from the germline V gene are MNHEY and SMNVEV (reference sequence). This CDR3 spans 14 amino acids. This CDR3 reads CASSSPGVGYGYTF. The CDR3 DNA follows: TGTGCCAGCAGTTCCCCGGGGGTTGGCTATGGCTACACCTTC.

The chain couples TRBV5-1 to TRBJ2-7; 7 bases fit TRBD1. CDR1 is SGHRS, CDR2 YFSETQ, per germline. The trim removed 3 bases at V and 2 bases at J, leaving 2 bases unmatched. The CDR3 loop spans 13 amino acids. The CDR3: CASSSGQTYEQYF. The DNA for the CDR3 is TGCGCCAGCAGCTCGGGACAGACCTACGAGCAGTACTTC.

The table lists this clone with many counts. V gene TRBV2 combines with J gene TRBJ1-5; D may be TRBD1 (6 bases). V gave up 7 bases and J gave up 7 bases, with 17 bases separating them. Germline assignment: CDR1 SNHLY and CDR2 FYNNEI. The CDR3 consists of 14 residues. CDR3 DNA sequence: TGTGCCAGCATGACCGGGGGGGCAGGACAGCCCCAGCATTTT. This encodes CASMTGGAGQPQHF.

Only one count was recorded for this clone. The chain links TRBV11-3 to TRBJ2-1; unclear D gene. The CDR3 consists of 15 residues. Trimming removed 5 bases from V and 0 bases from J, with 11 bases in between. CDR1 SGHNT and CDR2 YENEEA come from the germline V gene. DNA of the CDR3: TGTGCCAGCAGCCCGGTCCCGAGCTCCTACAATGAGCAGTTCTTC. This sequence encodes CASSPVPSSYNEQFF.

The rearrangement joins TRBV5-5 to TRBJ2-7; D is possibly TRBD1 (5 bases). V was pared by 5 bases and J by 2 bases, with 14 bases between. The CDR3 extends over 14 amino acids. The germline CDR1 and CDR2 sequences are SGHKS and YYEKEE (reference sequence). The CDR3 region is CASSLTDSPYEQYF. Here the CDR3 DNA reads TGTGCCAGCAGTCTAACTGACAGTCCCTACGAGCAGTACTTC.

This clone has only one observation. The chain combines TRBV5-6 with TRBJ1-1, with D possibly matching TRBD1 (6 bases). Germline CDR1 is SGHDT and CDR2 is YYEEEE. This CDR3 region has 11 residues. The V end was cut by 4 bases, the J end by 11 bases, with 12 bases between. CDR3 in DNA: TGTGCCAGCAGCCCCGTGGGGGCTGCTTTCTTT. This sequence encodes CASSPVGAAFF.

The chain joins TRBV19 to TRBJ2-6; TRBD1 aligns across 10 bases. The V gene's germline CDR1 is LNHDA and CDR2 SQIVND (reference sequence). V dropped 5 bases and J dropped 2; count of bases not matched to a gene: 9. The CDR3 totals 18 residues. The CDR3 nucleotides read TGTGCCAGTAGTCTCCGACAGGGGGCTTTGGCTGGGGCCAACGTCCTGACTTTC. Its protein product is CASSLRQGALAGANVLTF. Supplemented by reference TRBV19 and TRBJ2-6, the full variable domain reads DGGITQSPKYLFRKEGQNVTLSCEQNLNHDAMYWYRQDPGQGLRLIYYSQIVNDFQKGDIAEGYSVSREKKESFPLTVTSAQKNPTAFYLCASSLRQGALAGANVLTFGAGSRLTVL.

The chain uses TRBV29-1 and TRBJ1-2, with 10 bases aligning to TRBD1. Germline CDR1 and CDR2: SQVTM and ANQGSEA. The CDR3 spans 14 residues. J was trimmed by 6 bases and V by 8 bases; bases with no gene match: 12. DNA for the CDR3: TGCAGCTCCTCGGTACGACAGGGGGCAGATGGCTACACCTTC. Translated, it gives CSSSVRQGADGYTF.

This sequence joins TRBV15 and TRBJ1-1, with 7 bases fitting TRBD1. The CDR3 runs 16 residues. CDR1 LNHNV and CDR2 YYDKDF come from the germline V gene (reference sequence). Losses at the gene ends were 5 bases for V and 8 bases for J; bases not matched to a gene: 17. In DNA form, the CDR3 reads TGTGCCACCAGCCCTCGGGACAGACTCCCCTCCCGGGAAGCTTTCTTT. It translates to CATSPRDRLPSREAFF.

The chain carries TRBV5-5 and TRBJ1-3; the D is unclear. CDR3 size: 15 residues. The ends were cut back, 3 bases at V and 0 bases at J, with 10 bases in the middle. The germline CDR1 and CDR2 sequences are SGHKS and YYEKEE (reference sequence). This chain's CDR3 is CASSSGPISGNTIYF. CDR3 nucleotide sequence: TGTGCCAGCAGCTCCGGACCGATCTCTGGAAACACCATATATTTT.